This T cell receptor (beta chain) was found in a study of somatic mutations in cytotoxic T cells in rheumatoid arthritis. About the research overall: Patient blood (approximately 30 ml EDTA) was drawn right after diagnosis, before any treatment. Study observations and caveats: The antigen targets of the expanded CD8+ clones were unknown. Statistical analysis of the slight TRBV07 underrepresentation in rheumatoid arthritis patients did not adjust for multiple comparisons. A rise in CD8+ clonality with age was seen in rheumatoid arthritis patients but not in healthy controls.

The CDR3 sequence is 14 residues long. V lost 5 bases and J lost 7; bases outside the gene matches: 4. From germline, CDR1 is MDHEN and CDR2 SYDVKM. Generated by immunoSEQ multiplex PCR, the TCRdb table keeps only in-frame clones and is missing some. The table shows around 14,000 clones, with over 80% occurring only once. Regarding this clone: The antigen remains unidentified.

V usage is TRBV28 and J usage is TRBJ2-4; TRBD1 agrees at 11 bases. The receptor comes from a man between 65 and 85 years old with rheumatoid arthritis. The specimen sequenced was CD4+ T cells sorted from blood. The CDR3 DNA reads TGTGCCAGCAGTGGGACAGGGGGACTTAACATTCAGTACTTC. It is translated as CASSGTGGLNIQYF.